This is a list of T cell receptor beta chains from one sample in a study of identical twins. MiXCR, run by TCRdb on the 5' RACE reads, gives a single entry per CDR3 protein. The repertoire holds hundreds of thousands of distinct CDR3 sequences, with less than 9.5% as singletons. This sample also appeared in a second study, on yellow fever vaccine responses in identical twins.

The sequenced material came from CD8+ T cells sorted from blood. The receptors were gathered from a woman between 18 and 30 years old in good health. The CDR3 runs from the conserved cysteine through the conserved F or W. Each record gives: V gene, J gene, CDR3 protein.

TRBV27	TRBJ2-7	CASSEGTGGYFSEQYF
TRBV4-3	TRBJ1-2	CASSQETDYGYTF
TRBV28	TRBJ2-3	CASSFGFVTTDTQYF
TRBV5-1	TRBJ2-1	CASSLDRANEQFF
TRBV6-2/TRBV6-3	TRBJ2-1	CASSYRTFEQFF
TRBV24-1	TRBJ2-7	CATSDPGSSYEQYF
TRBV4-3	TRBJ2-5	CASRPRTGDQETQYF
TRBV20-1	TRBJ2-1	CSASYLAGGYNEQFF
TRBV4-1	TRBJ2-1	CASSQEYQTIYNEQFF
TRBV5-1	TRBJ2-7	CASSYFGETTYEQYF
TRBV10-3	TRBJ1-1	CAITLTGGATEAFF
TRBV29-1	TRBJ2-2	CSVVGFSGELFF
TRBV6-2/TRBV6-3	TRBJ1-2	CASRNQGIGGYTF
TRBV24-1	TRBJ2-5	CATSDLPRTRASHYEETQYF
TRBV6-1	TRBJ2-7	CASFAKYEQYF
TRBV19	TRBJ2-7	CASAGAYEQYF
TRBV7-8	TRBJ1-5	CASSLGSGGNQPQHF
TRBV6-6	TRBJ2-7	CASSTGHEYEQYF
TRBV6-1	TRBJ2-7	CASSKGMDLYRGVFYEQYF
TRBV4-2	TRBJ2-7	CASSQEGRGQGYEQYF
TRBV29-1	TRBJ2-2	CSVVPREGLTGELFF
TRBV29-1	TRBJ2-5	CSVELAGEVETQYF
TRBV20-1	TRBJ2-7	CSARSVLAGDEQYF
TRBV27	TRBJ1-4	CASSPRTGREKLFF
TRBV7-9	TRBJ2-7	CASRDSHYEQYF
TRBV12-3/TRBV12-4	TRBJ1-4	CASSPVGTGRNEKLFF
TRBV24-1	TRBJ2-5	CATSDQNGPYQETQYF
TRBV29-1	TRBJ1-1	CSVEEMSTEAFF
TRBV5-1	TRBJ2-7	CASSFRDTYYEQYF
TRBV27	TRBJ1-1	CASSLSPGNTEAFF
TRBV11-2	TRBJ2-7	CASSLGAGGMVEQYF
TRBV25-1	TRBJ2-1	CASSEYPSGGFREQFF
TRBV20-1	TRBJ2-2	CSALRGLASGELFF
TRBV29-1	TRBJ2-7	CSVWGGQENLYEQYF
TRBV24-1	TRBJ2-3	CATSDFRGSTDTQYF
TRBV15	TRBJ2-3	CATSSPRGADLTDTQYF
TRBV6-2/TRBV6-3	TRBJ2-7	CASSWLTGMGEQYF
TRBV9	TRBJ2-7	CASSVAAGYEQYF
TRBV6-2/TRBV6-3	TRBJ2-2	CASRPLLRSTSGSSTGELFF
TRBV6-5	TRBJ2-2	CASSYTQGNTGELFF
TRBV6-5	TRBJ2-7	CASSSGDPFPYEQYF
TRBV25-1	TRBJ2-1	CASSVTSANEQLF
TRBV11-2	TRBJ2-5	CASSPGLALTETQYF
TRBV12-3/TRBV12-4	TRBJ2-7	CASSVPGSYEQYF
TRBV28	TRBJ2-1	CASRPPSGGFYNEQFF
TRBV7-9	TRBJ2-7	CASSLLPHYEQYF
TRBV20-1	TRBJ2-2	CSAPRPSGGAGGELFF
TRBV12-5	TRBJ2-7	CASGLDHPDSPYEQYF
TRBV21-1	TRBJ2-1	CASSSGQGSHNEQFF
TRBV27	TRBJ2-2	CASRTWPGELFF
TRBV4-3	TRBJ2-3	CASSQNRESDTQYF